These 32 T cell receptor beta chains share one sample of origin, sequenced in a study of immune heterogeneity within non-small cell lung tumors. Multiplex PCR was performed with 32 V and 13 J primers, and it amplified TCR beta CDR3. TCRdb re-derived calls from the multiplex PCR reads in MiXCR, one entry per CDR3 protein. The sample carries more than 10,000 distinct CDR3 sequences, about 22% recorded once. Template input, which was bulk tumor genomic DNA, totaled about 630 ng per sample. Biopsy collection occurred during surgery, with several far-apart biopsies per primary tumor. Each patient presented with untreated, newly diagnosed non-small cell lung cancer and received curative surgery. The source material was lung tumor tissue. Every receptor here comes from a man aged 55 to 70 with non-small cell lung cancer.

The rearrangement joins TRBV7-6 to TRBJ2-1; 12 nucleotides align to TRBD2. Germline V gene lookup returns CDR1 SGHVS and CDR2 FNYEAQ. The length of the CDR3 is 15 residues. V lost 3 bases to trimming and J lost 7 bases; unmatched junction nucleotides: 4. The CDR3 nucleotides read TGTGCCAGCAGCTTGGAGACTAGCGGGAGAAATGAGCAGTTCTTC. This codes for CASSLETSGRNEQFF.

Only one count was recorded for this clonotype. This may be a read error: a much more frequent sequence differs by one nucleotide. The chain combines TRBV15 with TRBJ1-2, with D uncertain. From germline, CDR1 is LNHNV and CDR2 YYDKDF (reference sequence). Trimming left V 7 bases short and J 7 bases short, with 25 bases between. CDR3 length: 16 residues. The CDR3 DNA reads TGTGCCACCAACCGACCCGGACGGTCAACTAGGGCTGGCTACACCTTC. Its protein product is CATNRPGRSTRAGYTF.

This clonotype was seen a few times. The chain joins TRBV7-7 to TRBJ2-1; 11 nucleotides agree with TRBD1. Germline V lookup: CDR1 SSHAT, CDR2 FNYEAQ (reference sequence). V gave up 3 bases and J gave up 6 bases; unmatched junction bases: 4. The CDR3 is 15 residues long. CDR3 region: CASSLGQGVVNEQFF. CDR3 DNA sequence: TGTGCCAGCAGCTTGGGACAGGGGGTAGTCAATGAGCAGTTCTTC.

This clonotype turned up a few times. This sequence joins TRBV3-1 and TRBJ1-6; D is unresolved. V was trimmed by 3 bases and J by 9 bases, leaving 12 bases between them. Germline CDR1 LGHDT, CDR2 YNNKEL (reference sequence). There are 14 residues in the CDR3. CDR3 protein: CASSHIGPGSPLHF. CDR3 coding DNA: TGTGCCAGCAGCCACATCGGGCCGGGTTCACCCCTCCACTTT.

The chain has TRBV5-6 and TRBJ2-3; possibly TRBD2 for D (6 bases). This CDR3 is 15 amino acids long. V was clipped by 4 bases and J by 1 base, with 13 bases between them. Germline CDR1 reads SGHDT; CDR2 reads YYEEEE. CDR3 DNA sequence: TGTGCCAGCAGCCGGGACTTTATGGGCACAGATACGCAGTATTTT. The encoded protein is CASSRDFMGTDTQYF.

The CDR3 region is CASSYSMNYQYTQYF. The CDR3 bases are TGTGCCAGCAGTTACTCGATGAACTACCAATATACCCAGTACTTC. The chain employs TRBV6-5 and TRBJ2-5; D unresolved. The CDR3 extends over 15 amino acids. CDR1 and CDR2 from the germline V gene are MNHEY and SVGAGI. V dropped 0 bases and J dropped 8 bases, with 16 bases sitting between them.

By proportion, this clonotype is medium-sized. This chain links TRBV6-2 or TRBV6-3 with TRBJ1-1; the D is unclear. CDR1 and CDR2 from the germline V gene are MNHEY and SVGEGT. The V end lost 5 bases, the J end lost 2 bases, and 9 bases lay between the germline ends. This CDR3 is 13 amino acids long. CDR3 in DNA: TGTGCCAGCAGTGACCAGGATAACACTGAAGCTTTCTTT. It translates to CASSDQDNTEAFF.

This clonotype was seen only a few times. The chain joins TRBV5-1 to TRBJ1-3; D is unresolved. CDR1 and CDR2 from the germline V gene are SGHRS and YFSETQ. Trimming left V 2 bases short and J 0 bases short, with 12 bases between. This CDR3 comprises 16 residues. The CDR3, as DNA: TGCGCCAGCAGCTTAAACCGGGTTTCCTCTGGAAACACCATATATTTT. Translating gives CASSLNRVSSGNTIYF. The entire variable domain, with the rest obtained from reference TRBV5-1 and TRBJ1-3, is as follows: KAGVTQTPRYLIKTRGQQVTLSCSPISGHRSVSWYQQTPGQGLQFLFEYFSETQRNKGNFPGRFSGRQFSNSRSEMNVSTLELGDSALYLCASSLNRVSSGNTIYFGEGSWLTVV.

This chain uses TRBV7-9 with TRBJ2-4; TRBD2 matches 11 bases. Looked up from germline, CDR1 is SEHNR and CDR2 is FQNEAQ (reference sequence). The CDR3 runs 15 residues. Trimming cost V 5 bases and J 4 bases; bases outside gene matches: 4. DNA for the CDR3: TGTGCCAGCAGCATTGGGACTAGCGGAAAAAACATTCAGTACTTC. This codes for CASSIGTSGKNIQYF.

This clonotype is medium-sized by share. The rearrangement joins TRBV7-2 to TRBJ1-2; D is undetermined. The V end was cut by 0 bases, the J end by 4 bases, with 9 bases between. This CDR3 region has 14 residues. Per the germline V gene, CDR1 is SGHTA and CDR2 is FQGNSA. The CDR3 sequence is CASSLAGVIYGYTF. CDR3 nucleotide sequence: TGTGCCAGCAGCTTAGCTGGGGTTATCTATGGCTACACCTTC. Full variable domain (remainder filled in from reference TRBV7-2 and TRBJ1-2): GAGVSQSPSNKVTEKGKDVELRCDPISGHTALYWYRQSLGQGLEFLIYFQGNSAPDKSGLPSDRFSAERTGGSVSTLTIQRTQQEDSAVYLCASSLAGVIYGYTFGSGTRLTVV.

This clonotype is categorized as medium-sized. DNA for the CDR3: TGCAGTGCTGGGAGCTGGGAGCAGTACTTC. It yields the protein CSAGSWEQYF. The chain joins TRBV20-1 to TRBJ2-7; the D gene is possibly TRBD2 (5 bases). Trimming left V 5 bases short and J 7 bases short, with 9 bases between. The CDR3 has 10 residues. Germline V CDR1 and CDR2: DFQATT, SNEGSKA (reference sequence).

The chain has TRBV18 and TRBJ2-1; TRBD2 might be the D (5 bases). Germline CDR1 KGHSH, CDR2 LQKENI. Trimming took 5 bases from V and 8 from J, leaving 16 bases between them. The CDR3 contains 14 residues. The CDR3 region has the DNA TGTGCCAGCTCATTCCTCGGGCCGAGGGATGAGCAGTTCTTC. It codes for CASSFLGPRDEQFF.

This clonotype turned up a few times. This CDR3 reads CSALGLAGDEQFF. CDR3 nucleotides: TGCAGTGCCTTGGGACTAGCGGGAGATGAGCAGTTCTTC. The chain is built from TRBV20-1 and TRBJ2-1; 14 positions agree with TRBD2. Germline loops: CDR1 DFQATT, CDR2 SNEGSKA (reference sequence). The length of the CDR3 is 13 residues. The ends lost 6 bases at V and 8 bases at J; junction bases unmatched: 3.

In its sample, this clonotype was seen a few times. The chain has TRBV2 and TRBJ1-5; TRBD1 is a possible D gene (6 bases). The CDR3 has 13 amino acids. CDR1 is SNHLY, CDR2 FYNNEI, per germline. The ends were cut back, 8 bases at V and 3 bases at J, with 11 bases in the middle. The CDR3 loop is CASHGQNNQPQHF. CDR3 coding DNA: TGTGCCAGCCACGGACAGAACAATCAGCCCCAGCATTTT.

This clonotype has only a few counts. The chain couples TRBV11-3 to TRBJ2-5, with 9 positions matching TRBD2. The V and J ends lost 1 base and 4 bases, in that order; junction bases with no gene match: 4. This CDR3 is 15 amino acids long. CDR1 and CDR2 (germline): SGHNT, YENEEA. The CDR3 here is CASSLVASGIETQYF. In nucleotides, the CDR3 is TGTGCCAGCAGCTTAGTTGCTAGCGGGATAGAGACCCAGTACTTC. The full variable domain, completed using reference TRBV11-3 and TRBJ2-5, is EAGVVQSPRYKIIEKKQPVAFWCNPISGHNTLYWYLQNLGQGPELLIRYENEEAVDDSQLPKDRFSAERLKGVDSTLKIQPAELGDSAVYLCASSLVASGIETQYFGPGTRLLVL.

The chain carries TRBV20-1 and TRBJ2-7, with TRBD2 matching over 10 bases. The CDR3 has 15 amino acids. The ends lost 0 bases at V and 4 bases at J; junction bases unmatched: 6. Germline CDR1 DFQATT, CDR2 SNEGSKA (reference sequence). CDR3 amino acids: CSARDSSGSVYEQYF. The CDR3 coding sequence is TGCAGTGCTAGAGACTCTAGCGGGAGCGTTTACGAGCAGTACTTC.

This clonotype was recorded a few times. The chain employs TRBV5-1 and TRBJ2-1; D gene uncertain. The germline gives CDR1 SGHRS, CDR2 YFSETQ. This CDR3 has 15 residues. Trimming pared 2 bases from V and 0 bases from J, leaving 9 bases between. As DNA, the CDR3 is TGCGCCAGCAGCTTAGCCCAAAACTCCTACAATGAGCAGTTCTTC. Translated: CASSLAQNSYNEQFF.

The gene calls are TRBV7-8 and TRBJ1-5, with 9 bases aligning to TRBD1. The CDR3 consists of 16 residues. The germline gives CDR1 SGHVS, CDR2 FQNEAQ. Trimming removed 5 bases from V and 2 bases from J; junction bases left unmatched: 7. For the CDR3, the DNA is TGTGCCAGCAGCCTAACAGGGGGCAGTCGCAATCAGCCCCAGCATTTT. Protein: CASSLTGGSRNQPQHF.

J is TRBJ2-5 and V is TRBV11-2; 9 nucleotides match TRBD2. The CDR3 has 15 residues. Germline lookup yields CDR1 SGHAT and CDR2 FQNNGV. With 2 bases clipped from V and 4 bases from J, the junction kept 5 bases outside the gene matches. The CDR3 is CASSLLGGRGETQYF. The CDR3, as DNA: TGTGCCAGCAGCTTACTGGGCGGGAGGGGAGAGACCCAGTACTTC.

This clonotype was observed a few times. This chain joins TRBV18 and TRBJ1-5; a possible D gene is TRBD1 (5 bases). The germline V gene has CDR1 KGHSH and CDR2 LQKENI. Trimming left V 2 bases short and J 5 bases short, with 10 bases between. The CDR3 is 14 amino acids. The CDR3 reads CASSPRGTYQPQHF. In nucleotides, the CDR3 is TGTGCCAGCTCACCAAGAGGGACTTATCAGCCCCAGCATTTT.

In this sample, this clonotype turned up a few times. This chain connects TRBV15 to TRBJ2-1; 9 nucleotides line up with TRBD2. CDR1 and CDR2 from the germline V gene are LNHNV and YYDKDF (reference sequence). J was trimmed by 9 bases and V by 3 bases; bases with no gene match: 12. The CDR3 is made up of 16 amino acids. CDR3 sequence: CATSRPEAGGPFEQFF. As DNA, the CDR3 is TGTGCCACCAGCAGGCCAGAGGCGGGAGGGCCTTTTGAGCAGTTCTTC. The full variable domain, in which reference TRBV15 and TRBJ2-1 provide the parts outside the CDR3, is DAMVIQNPRYQVTQFGKPVTLSCSQTLNHNVMYWYQQKSSQAPKLLFHYYDKDFNNEADTPDNFQSRRPNTSFCFLDIRSPGLGDTAMYLCATSRPEAGGPFEQFFGPGTRLTVL.

There are a few counts of this clonotype. The J gene is TRBJ2-7, the V gene TRBV20-1; 7 nucleotides line up with TRBD1. Germline CDR1 DFQATT, CDR2 SNEGSKA (reference sequence). The CDR3 extends over 15 amino acids. Trimming cost V 5 bases and J 0 bases; bases outside gene matches: 10. Written as DNA, the CDR3 is TGCAGTGCTTCCAAGCCAACAGGGGTCTCCTACGAGCAGTACTTC. It codes for CSASKPTGVSYEQYF.

This clonotype was counted between two and nine times. This sequence joins TRBV20-1 and TRBJ2-5, with no clear D. The CDR3 consists of 11 residues. V lost 3 bases and J lost 7, with 9 bases in between. Germline V gene lookup returns CDR1 DFQATT and CDR2 SNEGSKA (reference sequence). The DNA for the CDR3 is TGCAGTGCTAGCCCTCATGGGACCCAGTACTTC. Translated, it gives CSASPHGTQYF.

This clonotype counts as medium-sized (0.01 to 0.1%). The chain uses TRBV11-3 and TRBJ2-7; D might be TRBD1 (6 bases). Germline CDR1 and CDR2: SGHNT and YENEEA. CDR3 length: 12 amino acids. Trimming stripped 7 bases from V and 3 bases from J, with 10 bases between. The CDR3 nucleotides read TGTGCCAGCACCAGGGGTTTCTACGAGCAGTACTTC. This translates into CASTRGFYEQYF.

J is TRBJ1-5 and V is TRBV4-1; tentatively, D is TRBD1 (5 bases). Trimming left V 8 bases short and J 2 bases short, with 22 bases between. This CDR3 is 17 amino acids long. CDR1 MGHRA and CDR2 YSYEKL come from the germline V gene. In DNA form, the CDR3 reads TGCGCCAGCGACCCGGGAGGGGCGGGCGTGGGCAATCAGCCCCAGCATTTT. This translates into CASDPGGAGVGNQPQHF.

The V and J genes are TRBV7-3 and TRBJ2-1; D is ambiguous. CDR1 and CDR2 from the germline V gene are SGHTA and FQGTGA. The CDR3 consists of 14 residues. Trimming cost V 2 bases and J 6 bases, with 11 bases left between them. CDR3 sequence (DNA): TGTGCCAGCAGCTTAGACGGGTTTGGCAATGAGCAGTTCTTC. It is translated as CASSLDGFGNEQFF.

This clonotype came up a few times. The chain carries TRBV3-1 and TRBJ2-3; 12 bases are a match to TRBD1. CDR1 and CDR2 (germline): LGHDT, YNNKEL (reference sequence). With V trimmed by 5 bases and J by 4 bases, 10 bases remained unmatched. The CDR3 totals 17 residues. CDR3 DNA sequence: TGTGCCAGCAGCTATGGGATGGGACAGGGGGCACCAGATACGCAGTATTTT. Translated: CASSYGMGQGAPDTQYF.

The gene calls are TRBV19 and TRBJ1-5; D may be TRBD1 (5 bases). Trimming shortened V by 11 bases and J by 2 bases, and 16 bases separated the two germline ends. The CDR3 is 14 amino acids. Germline V CDR1 and CDR2: LNHDA, SQIVND (reference sequence). The chain's CDR3 is CAGGWVGGNQPQHF. For the CDR3, the DNA is TGTGCCGGGGGTTGGGTGGGAGGCAATCAGCCCCAGCATTTT.

This clonotype was detected only a few times. The chain uses TRBV19 and TRBJ1-1, with D hard to call. V shed 8 bases and J shed 1 base, with 11 bases lying between them. The CDR3 runs 13 residues. Germline V gene sequence: CDR1 LNHDA, CDR2 SQIVND (reference sequence). The CDR3 region has the DNA TGTGCCAGTCTCGGACGGGAGAACACTGAAGCTTTCTTT. It is translated as CASLGRENTEAFF.

This clonotype is judged medium-sized. The chain employs TRBV12-3 or TRBV12-4 and TRBJ1-2, with D tentatively TRBD1 (5 bases). Trimming shortened V by 7 bases and J by 5 bases, and 23 bases separated the two germline ends. The CDR3 contains 16 residues. The DNA of the CDR3 is TGTGCCAGCACCCCCCCTGGTGGGACCCGCGTGTATGGCTACACCTTC. Protein product: CASTPPGGTRVYGYTF.

This clonotype is deemed medium-sized. The J gene is TRBJ1-2, the V gene TRBV5-1; TRBD1 is a possible D gene (5 bases). The CDR3 extends over 13 amino acids. The ends were cut back, 2 bases at V and 6 bases at J, with 11 bases in the middle. Germline values: CDR1 SGHRS, CDR2 YFSETQ. This chain's CDR3 is CASSLTGRNGYTF. In nucleotides, the CDR3 is TGCGCCAGCAGCTTAACGGGGCGAAATGGCTACACCTTC.

This clonotype was seen a handful of times. The rearrangement uses TRBV3-1 and TRBJ2-6, with TRBD1 identical over 7 bases. Germline V CDR1 and CDR2: LGHDT, YNNKEL (reference sequence). The V gene end was trimmed by 1 base and the J gene end by 1 base; junction bases not matched to a gene: 10. The CDR3 is 19 residues long. The CDR3 DNA follows: TGTGCCAGCAGCCAAGCAATAGACAGGGTTGGGTCTGGGGCCAACGTCCTGACTTTC. Protein product: CASSQAIDRVGSGANVLTF.